This T cell receptor beta chain was identified in a study of blood T cell repertoires in COVID-19. Generated by immunoSEQ multiplex PCR, the TCRdb table keeps only in-frame clones and is missing some. The data show approximately 120,000 clones, 70% to 90% seen once. Germline V gene data show CDR1 as KGHSH and CDR2 as LQKENI. The CDR3 length is 16 residues. V gave up 4 bases and J gave up 1 base; unmatched junction bases: 5. This receptor was identified in a human donor in a cohort sampled during active COVID-19. Sequencing was performed on peripheral blood. V is TRBV18 and J is TRBJ1-5; 9 nucleotides align to TRBD1. In DNA, the CDR3 is TGTGCCAGCTCACTGGGGACAGGGAGGAGCAATCAGCCCCAGCATTTT. It codes for CASSLGTGRSNQPQHF.